This section outlines one T cell receptor (beta chain) sequence together with its context. Adult Caucasians living in Nashville, Tennessee made up all of the donors. This record comes from a study of shared clonotypes between healthy human individuals. Sequencing was performed with immunoSEQ multiplex PCR; in TCRdb, only in-frame clones are kept and a portion is missing. The table shows over a million clones, with 75% to 85% occurring only once. The CDR3 has 15 residues. Germline CDR1 reads SNHLY; CDR2 reads FYNNEI. V shed 6 bases and J 4 bases; nucleotides not matched to a gene: 11. The chain uses TRBV2 and TRBJ2-5, with 7 bases identical to TRBD1. This clonotype originated in a young man in good health. Some clones in this sample may be carry-over from other donors' samples. The source material was memory CD4+ T cells from PBMCs. Subset denoted: CD45RA-negative fraction. The CDR3 DNA reads as TGTGCCAGCAGGGGAGCGACAGGGTCTCGAGAGACCCAGTACTTC. It is translated as CASRGATGSRETQYF.